These 8 T cell receptor beta chains share one sample of origin, sequenced in a study of control samples from healthy donors and cancer patients. The method was immunoSEQ multiplex PCR; TCRdb's version includes in-frame clones alone and lacks a portion of them. The sample includes some 82,000 clones, about 87% of them seen just once. What was sequenced was blood. These receptors were obtained from a man aged 50 to 60 in good health.

This chain uses TRBV3-1 (or the pseudogene TRBV3-2) with TRBJ1-4; D uncertain. The germline V gene has CDR1 LGHDT and CDR2 YNNKEL (reference sequence). V was shortened by 0 bases and J by 8 bases, with 10 bases between the two germline ends. The CDR3 consists of 14 residues. In nucleotides, the CDR3 is TGTGCCAGCAGCCAAGAAGTAGCGGAGGAAAAACTGTTTTTT. Its protein is CASSQEVAEEKLFF.

The gene calls are TRBV14 and TRBJ1-6, with 7 bases fitting TRBD1. V lost 4 bases to trimming and J lost 10 bases; unmatched junction nucleotides: 10. Germline V CDR1 and CDR2: SGHDN, FVKESK. The CDR3 spans 15 residues. CDR3 in amino acids: CASSRGEGASSPLHF. Here the CDR3 DNA reads TGTGCCAGCAGCCGTGGGGAGGGGGCCAGCTCACCCCTCCACTTT.

The chain links TRBV4-2 to TRBJ2-3; no clear D gene. The CDR3 totals 17 residues. Germline assignment: CDR1 LGHNA and CDR2 YNFKEQ. V was trimmed by 0 bases and J by 3 bases, leaving 16 bases between them. CDR3 DNA sequence: TGTGCCAGCAGCCAAGATACGCATTCGGGCTCTACAGATACGCAGTATTTT. It encodes CASSQDTHSGSTDTQYF.

The CDR3 nucleotides read TGTGCCAGCAGTTTAGCTGGGGCCCCGAAAAAACTGTTTTTT. It is translated as CASSLAGAPKKLFF. The chain carries TRBV27 and TRBJ1-4, with a tentative D call TRBD1 (5 bases). CDR1 is MNHEY, CDR2 SMNVEV, per germline (reference sequence). The CDR3 loop spans 14 amino acids. Trimming removed 2 bases at V and 9 bases at J, with 13 bases between.

This chain joins TRBV21-1 and TRBJ1-1; the table's D gene call, TRBD1, was not cross checked with the DNA. TRBV21-1 is a listed pseudogene. The CDR3 totals 13 residues. CDR3 DNA sequence: TGTGCCAGCAGCAAATGGGCGAACACTGAAGCTTTCTTT. This gives the protein CASSKWANTEAFF.

J is TRBJ2-1 and V is TRBV12-3 or TRBV12-4; possible D gene TRBD2, 6 bases. With 4 bases removed from V and 2 bases from J, the gap between germline ends came to 6 bases. This CDR3 has 13 residues. The CDR3 spells CASSWGAYNEQFF. CDR3 DNA sequence: TGTGCCAGCAGTTGGGGGGCCTACAATGAGCAGTTCTTC.

The chain joins TRBV6-5 to TRBJ1-5, with D possibly TRBD1 on 5 matching bases. V was shortened by 9 bases and J by 5 bases, with 17 bases between the two germline ends. The CDR3 covers 14 residues. Germline CDR1 is MNHEY and CDR2 is SVGAGI. The CDR3 here is CASGKAGGDQPQHF. For the CDR3, the DNA is TGTGCCAGTGGAAAGGCGGGGGGGGATCAGCCCCAGCATTTT.

The chain carries TRBV20-1 and TRBJ2-5; D may be TRBD2 (5 bases). Between the trimmed V and J ends, which lost 3 bases and 2 bases, there was a span of 10 bases. Germline lookup yields CDR1 DFQATT and CDR2 SNEGSKA (reference sequence). The CDR3 totals 13 residues. The CDR3 sequence is CSASPSSQETQYF. Written as DNA, the CDR3 is TGCAGTGCTAGTCCTAGCTCACAAGAGACCCAGTACTTC.